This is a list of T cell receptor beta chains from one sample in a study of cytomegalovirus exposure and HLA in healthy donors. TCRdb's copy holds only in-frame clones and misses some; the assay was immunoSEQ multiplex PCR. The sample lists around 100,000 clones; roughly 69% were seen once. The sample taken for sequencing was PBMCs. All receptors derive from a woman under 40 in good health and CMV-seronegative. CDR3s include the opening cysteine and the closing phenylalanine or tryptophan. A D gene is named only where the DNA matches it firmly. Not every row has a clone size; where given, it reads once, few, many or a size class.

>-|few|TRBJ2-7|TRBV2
CASSGHYEQYF
TGTGCCAGCAGTGGGCACTACGAGCAGTACTTC
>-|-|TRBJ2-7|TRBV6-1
CASSAESSYEQYF
TGTGCCAGCAGTGCTGAGAGCTCCTACGAGCAGTACTTC
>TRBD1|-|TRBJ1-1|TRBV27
CASGGQGLSEAFF
TGTGCCAGCGGCGGACAGGGCTTGTCTGAAGCTTTCTTT
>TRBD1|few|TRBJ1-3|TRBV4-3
CASSRSRGSSGNTIYF
TGCGCCAGCAGTCGTAGCAGGGGGTCCTCTGGAAACACCATATATTTT
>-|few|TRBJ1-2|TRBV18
CASSPPVTANYGYTF
TGTGCCAGCTCACCACCAGTCACGGCTAACTATGGCTACACCTTC
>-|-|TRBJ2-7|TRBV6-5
CASSSSATVTYEQYF
TGTGCCAGCAGTTCTTCAGCGACAGTCACCTACGAGCAGTACTTC
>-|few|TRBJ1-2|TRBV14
CASSQGAGYGYTF
TGTGCCAGCAGCCAGGGGGCCGGGTATGGCTACACCTTC
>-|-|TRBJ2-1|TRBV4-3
CASSQVGGGTVSNEQFF
TGCGCCAGCAGCCAAGTGGGCGGGGGCACTGTATCTAATGAGCAGTTCTTC
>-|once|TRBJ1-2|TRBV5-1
CASSAGQPSYGYTF
TGCGCCAGCAGCGCGGGGCAACCCTCTTATGGCTACACCTTC
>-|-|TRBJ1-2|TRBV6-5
CASSKPGHVPGYTF
TGTGCCAGCAGTAAACCCGGACATGTTCCTGGCTACACCTTC
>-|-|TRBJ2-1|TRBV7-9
CASSLPGTKYNEQFF
TGTGCCAGCAGCTTACCCGGGACAAAATACAATGAGCAGTTCTTC
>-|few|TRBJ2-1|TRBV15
CATSTRRDEQFF
TGTGCCACCAGCACCCGTCGAGATGAGCAGTTCTTC
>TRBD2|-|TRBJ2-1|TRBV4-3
CASSQWRREYNEQFF
TGCGCCAGCAGCCAGTGGAGGCGGGAGTACAATGAGCAGTTCTTC
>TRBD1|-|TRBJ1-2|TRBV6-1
CASSTSGQGASGYTF
TGTGCCAGCAGCACCTCGGGACAGGGGGCCTCTGGCTACACCTTC
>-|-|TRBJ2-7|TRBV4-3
CASSQDRGVAYEQYF
TGCGCCAGCAGCCAAGATCGCGGGGTGGCGTACGAGCAGTACTTC
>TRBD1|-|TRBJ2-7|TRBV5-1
CASRLGQGPYEQYF
TGCGCCAGCAGACTTGGACAGGGACCCTACGAGCAGTACTTC
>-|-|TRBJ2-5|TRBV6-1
CASSEYGRASQETQYF
TGTGCCAGCAGTGAATACGGCAGGGCTAGCCAAGAGACCCAGTACTTC
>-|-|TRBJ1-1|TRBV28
CASSSISLGVNTEAFF
TGTGCCAGCAGTTCCATCTCGTTGGGAGTGAACACTGAAGCTTTCTTT
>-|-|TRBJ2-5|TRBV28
CASNPRWSSVGETQYF
TGTGCCAGCAATCCGCGGTGGAGTAGCGTAGGTGAGACCCAGTACTTC
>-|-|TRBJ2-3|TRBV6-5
CASSYRSADTQYF
TGTGCCAGCAGTTATCGTAGTGCAGATACGCAGTATTTT
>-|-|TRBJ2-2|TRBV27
CASSLSTRGPTGELFF
TGTGCCAGCAGTTTGTCGACTAGGGGGCCCACCGGGGAGCTGTTTTTT
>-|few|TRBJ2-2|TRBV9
CASSDNGTPSGELFF
TGTGCCAGCAGCGACAACGGGACTCCCAGCGGGGAGCTGTTTTTT
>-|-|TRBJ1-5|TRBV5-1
CASSFGGTNQPQHF
TGCGCCAGCAGCTTCGGGGGAACCAATCAGCCCCAGCATTTT
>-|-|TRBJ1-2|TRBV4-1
CASSQDTGTRLRGYTF
TGCGCCAGCAGCCAAGATACCGGGACAAGGCTCCGTGGCTACACCTTC
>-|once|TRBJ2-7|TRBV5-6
CASSLRQSYEQYF
TGTGCCAGCAGCTTGAGACAGTCCTACGAGCAGTACTTC
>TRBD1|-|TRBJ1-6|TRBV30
CAWSVGQGLPLHF
TGTGCCTGGAGTGTAGGACAGGGATTACCCCTCCACTTT
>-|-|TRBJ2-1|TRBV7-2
CASRGGPSSYNEQFF
TGTGCCAGCAGGGGTGGGCCGAGCTCCTACAATGAGCAGTTCTTC
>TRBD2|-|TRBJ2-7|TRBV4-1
CASSQVAGGSYEQYF
TGCGCCAGCAGCCAAGTTGCGGGAGGCTCCTACGAGCAGTACTTC
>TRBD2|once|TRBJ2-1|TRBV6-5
CASMVAGGFNEQFF
TGTGCCAGCATGGTAGCGGGAGGGTTTAATGAGCAGTTCTTC
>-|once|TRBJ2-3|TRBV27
CASSFGFTLGGTDTQYF
TGTGCCAGCAGTTTTGGGTTTACCCTCGGGGGCACAGATACGCAGTATTTT